This record looks at one TCR beta chain sequence and its context. What antigen it recognizes has not been identified. Nothing much larger sits one base from this clone, and base qualities are not available. V and J are trimmed by 0 bases and 5 bases, and the gene matches miss 9 bases of the junction. In the germline V gene, CDR1 corresponds to KGHSH and CDR2 to LQKENI. The CDR3 goes from the cysteine to the phenylalanine over 18 residues. The sequence is cut down to CDR3 DNA, 54 bases in frame from base 1. Sample time point, as interpreted from the label and publication: about 28 days (+/-7) after the second vaccine dose. Because spike-specific TCR depth and breadth did not differ between the two schedules, AZD1222 recipients who got a second dose at roughly 4 weeks were pooled with those who got a second dose at roughly 12 weeks. The vaccinee samples were drawn from two UK trials, COV001 and COV002, one of which was a single-blind randomized controlled phase 2/3 trial testing AZD1222 (ChAdOx1 nCoV-19) in healthy adults. Trial participant PBMC samples were collected at day 0 and day 28 after the second dose for TCRbeta chain sequencing.

The data are from a study of T cell responses to AZD1222 COVID-19 vaccine (dated by TCRdb to about 2021). Broadly, across the study: A total of over 230 trial participants underwent TCR sequencing, of whom nearly 210 had received two doses of AZD1222 and some 25 had received two doses of the MenACWY control vaccine. Trial participants were enrolled by age into 18-55, 56-69 and 70-plus year subgroups, with around 150, 28 and 57 TCR-sequenced participants respectively. Points the paper makes about the study in general: In the small 56-69-year group, the increase in depth fell short of significance, most likely because of low power. Only five or six AZD1222 recipients were SARS-CoV-2 seropositive at baseline, limiting conclusions about previously exposed vaccinees. Nearly half of unique spike-specific TCRs reportedly recognized epitopes outside regions mutated in the B.1.351 and B.1.1.7 variants. A significant rise in spike-specific TCR breadth and depth was observed after two AZD1222 doses relative to day 0 and relative to MenACWY recipients. The whole spike protein was spanned by vaccine-associated CD4 TCRs, and dominant responses were seen in regions 160-218 and 743-854. No day 14 peak-response samples were available, so repertoires were characterized only after the peak T cell response. Most participants were white British and females outnumbered males, and the authors suggested that clonal diversity may have been underestimated.

The CDR3 regions of human TCRbeta chains were subjected to immunosequencing. The study's own analysis went as follows. Repertoire TCRs were checked for matches against a reference library of SARS-CoV-2-specific TCRs that had been generated using the MIRA antigen-specificity platform. Breadth meant the fraction of unique TCRs that were SARS-CoV-2-associated, whereas depth meant the fraction of total T cells that were SARS-CoV-2-associated. Each spike-specific TCR was assigned to its reactive spike region and to a CD4 or CD8 class using the MIRA data. Log10-transformed breadth and depth values were compared by one-way ANOVA with Sidak's multiple comparisons tests. What TCRdb holds here is the immuneACCESS table cut down to in-frame rearrangements. Part of the clones is not present; checked against another copy, under half of the missing clones reflect an unresolved V gene, and the others are unexplained. V and J calls and clone size are those listed in that table; D and trimming were worked out from the DNA. This sample lists about 150,000 clones; approximately 89% were detected once. Of the sample, roughly 1.5% is held by the ten largest clones.

The chain uses TRBV18 and TRBJ2-1, with TRBD2 identical over 11 junction bases. The sequenced sample was peripheral blood, obtained 28 days after the second AZD1222 dose. The TCR originated in an adult who received the AZD1222 COVID-19 vaccine. The DNA sequence is TGTGCCAGCTCACCACCGAACTCACTAGCGGGAGTCGACAATGAGCAGTTCTTC. Its coded protein is CASSPPNSLAGVDNEQFF.